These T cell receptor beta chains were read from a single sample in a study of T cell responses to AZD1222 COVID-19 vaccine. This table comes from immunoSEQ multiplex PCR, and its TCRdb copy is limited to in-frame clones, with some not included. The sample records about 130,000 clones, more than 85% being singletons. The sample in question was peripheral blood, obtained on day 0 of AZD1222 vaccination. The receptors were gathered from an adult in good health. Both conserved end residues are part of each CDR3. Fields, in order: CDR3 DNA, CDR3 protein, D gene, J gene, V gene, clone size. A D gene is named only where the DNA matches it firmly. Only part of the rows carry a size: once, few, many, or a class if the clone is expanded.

CDR3nt: TGTGCCAGCAGTTCGGGACAGCAAATGTACACCGGGGAGCTGTTTTTT
CDR3aa: CASSSGQQMYTGELFF
d_gene: TRBD1
j_gene: TRBJ2-2
v_gene: TRBV6-6
abundance: .

CDR3nt: TGTGCCAGCAGCTTAGGAGGGGTTCAAAATTCACCCCTCCACTTT
CDR3aa: CASSLGGVQNSPLHF
d_gene: .
j_gene: TRBJ1-6
v_gene: TRBV5-4
abundance: .

CDR3nt: TGCGCCAGCAGCCCTCAGGGGGGGGGCACAGATACGCAGTATTTT
CDR3aa: CASSPQGGGTDTQYF
d_gene: .
j_gene: TRBJ2-3
v_gene: TRBV5-1
abundance: .

CDR3nt: TGTGCCAGCAGCCTCTTACAATCTTCATATGGGGCCAACGTCCTGACTTTC
CDR3aa: CASSLLQSSYGANVLTF
d_gene: .
j_gene: TRBJ2-6
v_gene: TRBV6-2/TRBV6-3
abundance: .

CDR3nt: TGTGCCAGCAGCCAAGGACCGGAGGGCACTGAAGCTTTCTTT
CDR3aa: CASSQGPEGTEAFF
d_gene: .
j_gene: TRBJ1-1
v_gene: TRBV3-1/TRBV3-2
abundance: .

CDR3nt: TGTGCCAGCAGCGTCACTAGCGGGAGTGCCTACGAGCAGTACTTC
CDR3aa: CASSVTSGSAYEQYF
d_gene: TRBD2
j_gene: TRBJ2-7
v_gene: TRBV11-2
abundance: medium-sized

CDR3nt: TGTGCCAGCAGTTTAAAACCCCCGGGTACGGGGGGCAATCAGCCCCAGCATTTT
CDR3aa: CASSLKPPGTGGNQPQHF
d_gene: .
j_gene: TRBJ1-5
v_gene: TRBV27
abundance: .

CDR3nt: TGTGCCAGCAGCCAAACCGGGACTAGCACAGATACGCAGTATTTT
CDR3aa: CASSQTGTSTDTQYF
d_gene: .
j_gene: TRBJ2-3
v_gene: TRBV7-3
abundance: .

CDR3nt: TGTGCCAGCTCACTGCGAGGTTCTTCGATACAAGAGCAGTTCTTC
CDR3aa: CASSLRGSSIQEQFF
d_gene: .
j_gene: TRBJ2-1
v_gene: TRBV18
abundance: .

CDR3nt: TGTGCCAGTAGTATAGGGACAGGGTTTACTGAAGCTTTCTTT
CDR3aa: CASSIGTGFTEAFF
d_gene: TRBD1
j_gene: TRBJ1-1
v_gene: TRBV19
abundance: .

CDR3nt: TGTGCCAGCAGCTTATGCCCCGGTAGGATAGCGGATAGCACAGATACGCAGTATTTT
CDR3aa: CASSLCPGRIADSTDTQYF
d_gene: .
j_gene: TRBJ2-3
v_gene: TRBV11-2
abundance: once

CDR3nt: TGTGCCAGCAGTTGGACAGCTCCCACCTACGAGCAGTACTTC
CDR3aa: CASSWTAPTYEQYF
d_gene: .
j_gene: TRBJ2-7
v_gene: TRBV28
abundance: once

CDR3nt: TGTGCCAGTAGTATCGGGGTGTTCCTCCAGAAGACCCAGTACTTC
CDR3aa: CASSIGVFLQKTQYF
d_gene: .
j_gene: TRBJ2-5
v_gene: TRBV19
abundance: .

CDR3nt: TGTGCCAGCAGCGGGGGGACAGGGGTGCGGGAGACCCAGTACTTC
CDR3aa: CASSGGTGVRETQYF
d_gene: TRBD1
j_gene: TRBJ2-5
v_gene: TRBV9
abundance: once

CDR3nt: TGCGCCAGCAGCCAATCATCGAGAGGGGCCAATTCACCCCTCCACTTT
CDR3aa: CASSQSSRGANSPLHF
d_gene: .
j_gene: TRBJ1-6
v_gene: TRBV4-3
abundance: .

CDR3nt: TGCGCCAGCAGTCAATCTCCCGCTAACAGGGGGCCGGTCACTGAAGCTTTCTTT
CDR3aa: CASSQSPANRGPVTEAFF
d_gene: TRBD1
j_gene: TRBJ1-1
v_gene: TRBV23-1
abundance: .

CDR3nt: TGTGCCAGCACCCTAACAGGGGGCGATGGCTACACCTTC
CDR3aa: CASTLTGGDGYTF
d_gene: TRBD1
j_gene: TRBJ1-2
v_gene: TRBV6-5
abundance: once

CDR3nt: TGTGCCACCAGTGCGACAAGGTACAATGAGCAGTTCTTC
CDR3aa: CATSATRYNEQFF
d_gene: .
j_gene: TRBJ2-1
v_gene: TRBV24-1
abundance: .

CDR3nt: TGTGCCAGCAGCAAAGAGGCGTGCGGCAATCAGCCCCAGCATTTT
CDR3aa: CASSKEACGNQPQHF
d_gene: .
j_gene: TRBJ1-5
v_gene: TRBV21-1
abundance: .

CDR3nt: TGTGCCAGCAGCCCGGGTTTGGGGGGCGCCTTAGAAAAACTGTTTTTT
CDR3aa: CASSPGLGGALEKLFF
d_gene: .
j_gene: TRBJ1-4
v_gene: TRBV5-8
abundance: .

CDR3nt: TGCGCCAGCAGTCAACATTCCCGGCGGGGGGCAGGGGGGGGCTACGAGCAGTACTTC
CDR3aa: CASSQHSRRGAGGGYEQYF
d_gene: .
j_gene: TRBJ2-7
v_gene: TRBV23-1
abundance: .

CDR3nt: TGTGCCAGCAGTGAAATTGGACAGGGGATTGGCTACGAGCAGTACTTC
CDR3aa: CASSEIGQGIGYEQYF
d_gene: TRBD1
j_gene: TRBJ2-7
v_gene: TRBV6-1
abundance: .

CDR3nt: TGTGCCAGCAGTTTTATTTCTCAGGGAAGCAATCAGCCCCAGCATTTT
CDR3aa: CASSFISQGSNQPQHF
d_gene: .
j_gene: TRBJ1-5
v_gene: TRBV28
abundance: .

CDR3nt: TGTGCCTGGAGCCGGAGGAGCGCGAGCAATCAGCCCCAGCATTTT
CDR3aa: CAWSRRSASNQPQHF
d_gene: .
j_gene: TRBJ1-5
v_gene: TRBV30
abundance: .

CDR3nt: TGTGCCATCAGTGAGCCCACCAAATGGGCCGGGGAGCTGTTTTTT
CDR3aa: CAISEPTKWAGELFF
d_gene: .
j_gene: TRBJ2-2
v_gene: TRBV10-3
abundance: .

CDR3nt: TGTGCCAGCAGCCAACCGGGACAGGGGTTGAATGAGCAGTTCTTC
CDR3aa: CASSQPGQGLNEQFF
d_gene: TRBD1
j_gene: TRBJ2-1
v_gene: TRBV14
abundance: .

CDR3nt: TGCGCCAGCAGCTTGTTGCGGGTGGGAGATACGCAGTATTTT
CDR3aa: CASSLLRVGDTQYF
d_gene: .
j_gene: TRBJ2-3
v_gene: TRBV5-1
abundance: .

CDR3nt: TGCAGCGGCCGGGACGTCGGCTCCTACGAGCAGTACTTC
CDR3aa: CSGRDVGSYEQYF
d_gene: .
j_gene: TRBJ2-7
v_gene: TRBV29-1
abundance: once

CDR3nt: TGTGCCTGGAGTCACGTGAGAGTGGGTGAAAAACTGTTTTTT
CDR3aa: CAWSHVRVGEKLFF
d_gene: .
j_gene: TRBJ1-4
v_gene: TRBV30
abundance: .

CDR3nt: TGTGCCAGTACCACCCGGACAGGGGGCATCGTCCGTGAGCAGTTCTTC
CDR3aa: CASTTRTGGIVREQFF
d_gene: TRBD1
j_gene: TRBJ2-1
v_gene: TRBV19
abundance: .

CDR3nt: TGTGCCAGTAGTAACCCGGGACACCCTCTGAACACTGAAGCTTTCTTT
CDR3aa: CASSNPGHPLNTEAFF
d_gene: .
j_gene: TRBJ1-1
v_gene: TRBV19
abundance: .

CDR3nt: TGTGCCAGCAGTTGGGCCGGAAGAGTTTCACCCCTCCACTTT
CDR3aa: CASSWAGRVSPLHF
d_gene: .
j_gene: TRBJ1-6
v_gene: TRBV6-5
abundance: .

CDR3nt: TGCAGTGCTAGTCACGAGCTTACGCAGTATTTT
CDR3aa: CSASHELTQYF
d_gene: .
j_gene: TRBJ2-3
v_gene: TRBV20-1
abundance: .

CDR3nt: TGTGCCATCAGTAAGGGGGCTGGGGAGGGAGGAATTGGTTCTGGGGCCAACGTCCTGACTTTC
CDR3aa: CAISKGAGEGGIGSGANVLTF
d_gene: .
j_gene: TRBJ2-6
v_gene: TRBV10-3
abundance: .

CDR3nt: TGTGCCAGCAGTATAGGGGGCGCGCGTCAGCCCCAGCATTTT
CDR3aa: CASSIGGARQPQHF
d_gene: TRBD1
j_gene: TRBJ1-5
v_gene: TRBV28
abundance: .

CDR3nt: TGTGCCAGCAGCGGCAATGAGCAGTTCTTC
CDR3aa: CASSGNEQFF
d_gene: .
j_gene: TRBJ2-1
v_gene: TRBV9
abundance: .

CDR3nt: TGTGCCAGTACCTGGGACAGGGATTCACCCCTCCACTTT
CDR3aa: CASTWDRDSPLHF
d_gene: TRBD1
j_gene: TRBJ1-6
v_gene: TRBV19
abundance: .

CDR3nt: TGTGCCAGCAGCTTAGGGGCAGGGACGAACACTGAAGCTTTCTTT
CDR3aa: CASSLGAGTNTEAFF
d_gene: .
j_gene: TRBJ1-1
v_gene: TRBV11-2
abundance: .

CDR3nt: TGTGCCAGCAGTGAAGGACTGCCAGGGTACTTC
CDR3aa: CASSEGLPGYF
d_gene: .
j_gene: TRBJ2-7
v_gene: TRBV6-1
abundance: .

CDR3nt: TGTGCCAGTAGTGACAGACCAGCAACTAATGAAAAACTGTTTTTT
CDR3aa: CASSDRPATNEKLFF
d_gene: .
j_gene: TRBJ1-4
v_gene: TRBV19
abundance: .

CDR3nt: TGTGCCAGCTCACCCACGGACGGATGGCCCCAGCATTTT
CDR3aa: CASSPTDGWPQHF
d_gene: .
j_gene: TRBJ1-5
v_gene: TRBV18
abundance: .

CDR3nt: TGTGCCAGCAGCGAGTCAAGACAGGGGAACACTGAAGCTTTCTTT
CDR3aa: CASSESRQGNTEAFF
d_gene: TRBD1
j_gene: TRBJ1-1
v_gene: TRBV9
abundance: .

CDR3nt: TGTGCCAGCAGCCAAGATAGGAGGGGGGCAGGGCGTAGAGGCTACACCTTC
CDR3aa: CASSQDRRGAGRRGYTF
d_gene: .
j_gene: TRBJ1-2
v_gene: TRBV3-1/TRBV3-2
abundance: .

CDR3nt: TGCAGCGTTGAAGATCCCCTTCTAGGGGGGAATGAAAAACTGTTTTTT
CDR3aa: CSVEDPLLGGNEKLFF
d_gene: .
j_gene: TRBJ1-4
v_gene: TRBV29-1
abundance: .

CDR3nt: TGTGCCAGCAGTGAAATATGGGGGACCGGGGAGCTGTTTTTT
CDR3aa: CASSEIWGTGELFF
d_gene: .
j_gene: TRBJ2-2
v_gene: TRBV6-1
abundance: .

CDR3nt: TGCGCCAGCAGCTTGAATGAAAAACTGTTTTTT
CDR3aa: CASSLNEKLFF
d_gene: .
j_gene: TRBJ1-4
v_gene: TRBV5-1
abundance: once

CDR3nt: TGTGCCAGTAGGCTTAATGGACAGGGGGTAGCCGCTGAAGCTTTCTTT
CDR3aa: CASRLNGQGVAAEAFF
d_gene: TRBD1
j_gene: TRBJ1-1
v_gene: TRBV19
abundance: .

CDR3nt: TGCAGTGGGGGGGACAGGGAGATTCAGTACTTC
CDR3aa: CSGGDREIQYF
d_gene: TRBD1
j_gene: TRBJ2-4
v_gene: TRBV20-1
abundance: .

CDR3nt: TGTGCCAGCAGTGAACAGGCGGGCGGCTACACCTTC
CDR3aa: CASSEQAGGYTF
d_gene: .
j_gene: TRBJ1-2
v_gene: TRBV25-1
abundance: .

CDR3nt: TGTGCCAGCTCACCCGACGCAGGGGGCTCTTCTGGAAACACCATATATTTT
CDR3aa: CASSPDAGGSSGNTIYF
d_gene: TRBD1
j_gene: TRBJ1-3
v_gene: TRBV18
abundance: .

CDR3nt: TGTGCCTGGAGCGTAGGGGCAGGCCCGGGGCTGTTTTTT
CDR3aa: CAWSVGAGPGLFF
d_gene: .
j_gene: TRBJ1-4
v_gene: TRBV30
abundance: .

CDR3nt: TGTGCCAGCACCTCTGGGCTAGCGGGAGTCAGGAATGAGCAGTTCTTC
CDR3aa: CASTSGLAGVRNEQFF
d_gene: TRBD2
j_gene: TRBJ2-1
v_gene: TRBV6-6
abundance: .

CDR3nt: TGCGCCAGCAGCCGTTCCGGGGTAAATTCACCCCTCCACTTT
CDR3aa: CASSRSGVNSPLHF
d_gene: .
j_gene: TRBJ1-6
v_gene: TRBV5-1
abundance: once

CDR3nt: TGTGCCATCAGCGAAACAGGGTTAGAGCAGTACTTC
CDR3aa: CAISETGLEQYF
d_gene: .
j_gene: TRBJ2-7
v_gene: TRBV10-3
abundance: .

CDR3nt: TGTGCCAGCAGTTTATCCGGGACAAGCTATGACGAGCAGTACTTC
CDR3aa: CASSLSGTSYDEQYF
d_gene: .
j_gene: TRBJ2-7
v_gene: TRBV28
abundance: .

CDR3nt: TGTGCCAGCAGAGCCGGGACTAGCGGGAGGACCGGGGAGCTGTTTTTT
CDR3aa: CASRAGTSGRTGELFF
d_gene: TRBD2
j_gene: TRBJ2-2
v_gene: TRBV2
abundance: .

CDR3nt: TGTGCCAGCAGTTCAAGCGGGGCAAGGACTTACAATGAGCAGTTCTTC
CDR3aa: CASSSSGARTYNEQFF
d_gene: TRBD2
j_gene: TRBJ2-1
v_gene: TRBV28
abundance: .

CDR3nt: TGTGCCAGCACGACGGACGGGGGACTTAACACTGAAGCTTTCTTT
CDR3aa: CASTTDGGLNTEAFF
d_gene: .
j_gene: TRBJ1-1
v_gene: TRBV5-8
abundance: many

CDR3nt: TGTGCCAGCTCACCGGACGATGGTGAAAAACTGTTTTTT
CDR3aa: CASSPDDGEKLFF
d_gene: .
j_gene: TRBJ1-4
v_gene: TRBV18
abundance: .